A selection of T cell receptor beta chains follows, all from one sample in a study of technical replicates of blood from a few donors. Some clones are missing from TCRdb's copy, which holds only in-frame ones; the method was immunoSEQ multiplex PCR. The data contain just over 80,000 clones, 90% to 95% of them singletons. Sequencing used T cells isolated from PBMCs. These receptors were obtained from a human donor in good health. CDR3s include the opening cysteine and the closing phenylalanine or tryptophan. A D gene is named only where the DNA matches it firmly. Some rows mark clone size as missing; the rest say once, few, many or name a class of expanded clone.

D gene,J gene,clone size,V gene,CDR3 DNA,CDR3 protein
TRBD2,TRBJ2-1,NA,TRBV9,TGTGCCAGCAGCGTAGCGGGAGCTAGCGGAAAATACAATGAGCAGTTCTTC,CASSVAGASGKYNEQFF
TRBD2,TRBJ2-7,NA,TRBV6-5,TGTGCCAGCAGTTACGGACTAGCGGGTACCGAGCAGTACTTC,CASSYGLAGTEQYF
NA,TRBJ2-7,NA,TRBV10-3,TGTGCCATCAGTGAGTCGCGGGGGCTCGACGAGCAGTACTTC,CAISESRGLDEQYF
NA,TRBJ2-2,NA,TRBV11-3,TGTGCCAGCAGCTTAGGACACACGAACACCGGGGAGCTGTTTTTT,CASSLGHTNTGELFF
NA,TRBJ2-7,NA,TRBV27,TGTGCCAGCAGTTTAGCGGTAACCTACGAGCAGTACTTC,CASSLAVTYEQYF
NA,TRBJ2-1,NA,TRBV6-5,TGTGCCAGCAGTTCAGGACTCAGTGGTGAGCAGTTCTTC,CASSSGLSGEQFF
NA,TRBJ2-7,NA,TRBV11-2,TGTGCCAGCAGCTTAGCGGCGGGATGGTACGAGCAGTACTTC,CASSLAAGWYEQYF
TRBD1,TRBJ1-2,NA,TRBV6-1,TGTGCCAGCAGTGACCACAGGGGCGATGGCTACACCTTC,CASSDHRGDGYTF
NA,TRBJ1-1,few,TRBV29-1,TGCAGCGTTGTCATCGGGAACACTGAAGCTTTCTTT,CSVVIGNTEAFF
NA,TRBJ1-1,NA,TRBV5-8,TGTGCCAGCAGCTTGGGAGACATGAACACTGAAGCTTTCTTT,CASSLGDMNTEAFF
NA,TRBJ2-7,NA,TRBV19,TGTGCCAGTAGTATCAACAGGGACCACGAGCAGTACTTC,CASSINRDHEQYF
TRBD1,TRBJ2-7,once,TRBV7-2,TGTGCCAGCAGCTCGGGGGGACAGGGCTTCCCTCTGAACTTC,CASSSGGQGFPLNF